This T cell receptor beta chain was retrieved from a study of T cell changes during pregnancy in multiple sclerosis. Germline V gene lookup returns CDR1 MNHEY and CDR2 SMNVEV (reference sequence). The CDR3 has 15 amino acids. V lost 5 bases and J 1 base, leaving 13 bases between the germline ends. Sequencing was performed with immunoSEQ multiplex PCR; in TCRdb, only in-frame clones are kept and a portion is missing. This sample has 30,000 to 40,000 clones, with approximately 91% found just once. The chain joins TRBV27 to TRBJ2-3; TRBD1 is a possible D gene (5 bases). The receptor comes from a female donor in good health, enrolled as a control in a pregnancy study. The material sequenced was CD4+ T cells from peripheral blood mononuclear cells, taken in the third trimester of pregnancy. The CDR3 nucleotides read TGTGCCAGCAGTCGTCAGGGATTCCGCACAGATACGCAGTATTTT. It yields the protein CASSRQGFRTDTQYF.